A single sample is the source of the 20 T cell receptor beta chains below, sequenced in a study of blood T cells in healthy people across ages. Combining a sample-barcoded 5' primer with a J-beta primer mix, a second PCR ran for 7 to 11 cycles. TCRdb called the 5' RACE reads again in MiXCR, with one record for every CDR3 protein. The data hold about 650,000 distinct CDR3 sequences, with about 34% observed a single time. The sample was blood. The receptors shown here come from a woman aged 80 or over in good health.

At least ten counts were recorded for this clonotype. The chain employs TRBV20-1 and TRBJ2-1; unclear D gene. This CDR3 is built from 12 residues. Trimming removed 0 bases at V and 6 bases at J, with 6 bases between. Per the germline V gene, CDR1 is DFQATT and CDR2 is SNEGSKA (reference sequence). CDR3 region: CSARDRINEQFF. CDR3 in DNA: TGCAGTGCTAGAGATAGGATCAATGAGCAGTTCTTC.

This clonotype was seen a handful of times. The V gene is TRBV7-9, the J gene TRBJ2-3; the match to TRBD2 covers 14 bases. V shed 5 bases and J 1 base; nucleotides not matched to a gene: 14. This CDR3 comprises 20 residues. Per the germline V gene, CDR1 is SEHNR and CDR2 is FQNEAQ (reference sequence). The CDR3, as DNA: TGTGCCAGCAGCCCAAGACTAGCGGGGGGGCGGAGTCATGGCACAGATACGCAGTATTTT. Translated: CASSPRLAGGRSHGTDTQYF.

Ten or more counts support this clonotype. The chain links TRBV5-1 to TRBJ2-3, with D hard to call. Trimming stripped 0 bases from V and 0 bases from J, with 8 bases between. Germline V gene sequence: CDR1 SGHRS, CDR2 YFSETQ. The CDR3 is 15 residues long. The CDR3 region is CASSLDAPSTDTQYF. CDR3 DNA sequence: TGCGCCAGCAGCTTGGACGCCCCTAGCACAGATACGCAGTATTTT.

This clonotype was picked up many times. The genes are TRBV28 and TRBJ2-6, with 12 bases identical to TRBD1. With V trimmed by 6 bases and J by 4 bases, 16 bases remained unmatched. Germline V gives CDR1 MDHEN, CDR2 SYDVKM. The CDR3 is made up of 20 amino acids. CDR3: CASRTTLLGQGALGANVLTF. In nucleotides, the CDR3 is TGTGCCAGCAGGACTACTTTGCTGGGACAGGGGGCGCTGGGGGCCAACGTCCTGACTTTC.

The genes are TRBV7-3 and TRBJ2-2; D possibly uses TRBD1 or TRBD2 (5 bases each). V dropped 5 bases and J dropped 16 bases, with 17 bases sitting between them. The CDR3 runs 12 residues. From germline, CDR1 is SGHTA and CDR2 FQGTGA. CDR3 sequence (DNA): TGTGCCAGCAGCACGTCGACCGGGGCGCGGTTTTTT. Its translation is CASSTSTGARFF.

This clonotype was picked up many times. The V gene is TRBV7-3, the J gene TRBJ2-3, with 9 bases matching TRBD2. There are 15 residues in the CDR3. Germline CDR1 reads SGHTA; CDR2 reads FQGTGA. Trimming removed 5 bases from V and 3 bases from J; junction bases left unmatched: 6. CDR3 region: CASSPSSGDTDTQYF. As DNA, the CDR3 is TGTGCCAGCAGCCCCTCTAGCGGGGATACAGATACGCAGTATTTT.

As for this clonotype: Given the absence of the conserved phenylalanine or tryptophan at the CDR3 end, a read error is likely. The chain uses TRBV7-2 and TRBJ2-7, with 8 bases identical to TRBD1. The CDR3 totals 19 residues. From germline, CDR1 is SGHTA and CDR2 FQGNSA. CDR3 coding DNA: TGTGCCAACAGCTTACGGGGGTGGGGGAGACAGGGGCCAAGCTACGAGCAGTACTAC. Its protein is CANSLRGWGRQGPSYEQYY.

This clonotype was seen ten or more times. The CDR3 here is CASSQEPSLAKNIQYF. The DNA for the CDR3 is TGTGCCAGCAGCCAAGAGCCATCTCTAGCCAAAAACATTCAGTACTTC. The chain joins TRBV4-2 to TRBJ2-4; no clear D gene. The CDR3 runs 16 residues. The germline V and J ends were trimmed by 0 bases and 0 bases, with 9 bases remaining between them. Germline CDR1 is LGHNA and CDR2 is YNFKEQ.

The rearrangement uses TRBV18 and TRBJ2-3, with D possibly being TRBD1 (5 bases). The ends were cut back, 3 bases at V and 1 base at J, with 11 bases in the middle. The CDR3 covers 15 residues. The V gene's germline CDR1 is KGHSH and CDR2 LQKENI. The CDR3: CASSPRPRGTDTQYF. The CDR3 DNA follows: TGTGCCAGCTCACCGAGACCCAGGGGCACAGATACGCAGTATTTT.

The chain joins TRBV2 to TRBJ2-7; D call uncertain. Trimming cost V 1 base and J 9 bases, with 13 bases left between them. The CDR3 has 13 amino acids. The germline V gene encodes CDR1 SNHLY and CDR2 FYNNEI. The CDR3 nucleotides are TGTGCCAGCAGTGAAGAAGGTCGGTTTTTGCAGTACTTC. It is translated as CASSEEGRFLQYF.

This clonotype appeared a few times. A much more abundant neighbour one base away suggests this may be a read error. The chain recombines TRBV7-2 with TRBJ2-7, with 9 bases fitting TRBD1. The germline V gene encodes CDR1 SGHTA and CDR2 FQGNSA. The CDR3 covers 16 residues. Losses at the gene ends were 0 bases for V and 4 bases for J; bases not matched to a gene: 7. CDR3 bases: TGTGCCAGCAGCTTAGCTGTCGGACAGGGGAGGTACGAGCAGTACTTC. Translation gives CASSLAVGQGRYEQYF.

This clonotype was counted ten times or more. The chain carries TRBV7-2 and TRBJ2-1, with 9 bases fitting TRBD2. With 5 bases clipped from V and 2 bases from J, the junction kept 7 bases outside the gene matches. This CDR3 is 16 amino acids long. Germline lookup yields CDR1 SGHTA and CDR2 FQGNSA. The CDR3 DNA reads as TGTGCCAGCAGCCGGAACGTAGCGGGGGCCTACAATGAGCAGTTCTTC. This translates into CASSRNVAGAYNEQFF.

J is TRBJ2-3 and V is TRBV6-2 or TRBV6-3, with 10 positions matching TRBD2. CDR3 length: 15 amino acids. The germline CDR1 and CDR2 sequences are MNHEY and SVGEGT. The ends lost 4 bases at V and 12 bases at J; junction bases unmatched: 13. CDR3 loop: CASSSGLASMGSQYF. The CDR3 DNA sequence: TGTGCCAGCAGTTCGGGACTAGCGTCGATGGGGTCCCAGTATTTT.

This clonotype was seen ten or more times. The genes are TRBV4-3 and TRBJ2-1; TRBD2 matches 10 bases. Germline CDR1 and CDR2: LGHNA and YSLEER. The CDR3 totals 18 residues. V lost 0 bases, J lost 4 bases, and 9 bases stayed unmatched. The CDR3: CASSQDRVAGGLYNEQFF. The CDR3 nucleotides are TGCGCCAGCAGCCAAGATAGGGTAGCGGGGGGACTATACAATGAGCAGTTCTTC.

Ten or more counts support this clonotype. The chain joins TRBV3-1 to TRBJ1-1; possibly TRBD1 for D (5 bases). Germline CDR1 and CDR2: LGHDT and YNNKEL (reference sequence). The ends were cut back, 1 base at V and 0 bases at J, with 9 bases in the middle. The CDR3 has 15 residues. The CDR3 is CASSQAGTMNTEAFF. The CDR3 nucleotides are TGTGCCAGCAGCCAAGCAGGGACCATGAACACTGAAGCTTTCTTT.

This clonotype turned up a few times. The rearrangement uses TRBV6-1 and TRBJ1-1; D gene unclear. This CDR3 contains 14 residues. Germline assignment: CDR1 MNHNS and CDR2 SASEGT. Trimming cost V 2 bases and J 5 bases, with 12 bases left between them. The CDR3 nucleotides read TGTGCCAGCAGTGAAACGTGGCCCAGTACTGAAGCTTTCTTT. Protein: CASSETWPSTEAFF.

The J gene is TRBJ2-1, the V gene TRBV20-1, with D possibly called TRBD1 or TRBD2 (5 bases each). This CDR3 spans 14 amino acids. Looked up from germline, CDR1 is DFQATT and CDR2 is SNEGSKA (reference sequence). In nucleotides, the CDR3 is TGCAGCAGGGTCCGGGGAGACACTTACAATGAGCAGTTCTTC. Residues: CSRVRGDTYNEQFF.

The chain combines TRBV20-1 with TRBJ2-3; 7 bases align to TRBD2. The CDR3 consists of 15 residues. J was trimmed by 1 base and V by 0 bases; bases with no gene match: 4. Germline V gene lookup returns CDR1 DFQATT and CDR2 SNEGSKA (reference sequence). The CDR3 nucleotides read TGCAGTGCTAGAGATCCTAGCGGACGCACAGATACGCAGTATTTT. Protein product: CSARDPSGRTDTQYF.

This clonotype was seen more than once but under ten times. The chain links TRBV7-2 to TRBJ1-2; no clear D. Trimming pared 2 bases from V and 4 bases from J, leaving 8 bases between. The CDR3 has 13 residues. The germline CDR1 and CDR2 sequences are SGHTA and FQGNSA. CDR3 coding DNA: TGTGCCAGCAGCTTACTAGACTTCTATGGCTACACCTTC. Translating gives CASSLLDFYGYTF.

This clonotype was counted ten times or more. V usage is TRBV20-1 and J usage is TRBJ2-5, with 11 bases aligning to TRBD2. Germline values: CDR1 DFQATT, CDR2 SNEGSKA (reference sequence). This CDR3 is 16 amino acids long. The CDR3 reads CSTTSIAGGREETQYF. Here the CDR3 DNA reads TGCAGCACGACCTCTATAGCGGGGGGGCGAGAAGAGACCCAGTACTTC.